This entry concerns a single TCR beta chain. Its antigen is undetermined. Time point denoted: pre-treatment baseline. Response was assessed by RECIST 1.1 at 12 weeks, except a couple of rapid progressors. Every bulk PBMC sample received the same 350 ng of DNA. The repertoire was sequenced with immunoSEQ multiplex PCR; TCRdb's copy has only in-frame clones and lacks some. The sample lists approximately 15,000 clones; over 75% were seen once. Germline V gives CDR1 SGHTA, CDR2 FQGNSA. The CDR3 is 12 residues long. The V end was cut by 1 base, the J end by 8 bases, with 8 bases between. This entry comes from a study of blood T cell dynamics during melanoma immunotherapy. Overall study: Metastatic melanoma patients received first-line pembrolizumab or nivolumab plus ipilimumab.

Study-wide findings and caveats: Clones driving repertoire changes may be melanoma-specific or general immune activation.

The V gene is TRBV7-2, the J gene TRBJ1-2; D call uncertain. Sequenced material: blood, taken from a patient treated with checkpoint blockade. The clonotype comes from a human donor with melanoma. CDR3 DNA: TGTGCCAGCAGCTTAGTGAATATAGGCTACACCTTC. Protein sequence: CASSLVNIGYTF.